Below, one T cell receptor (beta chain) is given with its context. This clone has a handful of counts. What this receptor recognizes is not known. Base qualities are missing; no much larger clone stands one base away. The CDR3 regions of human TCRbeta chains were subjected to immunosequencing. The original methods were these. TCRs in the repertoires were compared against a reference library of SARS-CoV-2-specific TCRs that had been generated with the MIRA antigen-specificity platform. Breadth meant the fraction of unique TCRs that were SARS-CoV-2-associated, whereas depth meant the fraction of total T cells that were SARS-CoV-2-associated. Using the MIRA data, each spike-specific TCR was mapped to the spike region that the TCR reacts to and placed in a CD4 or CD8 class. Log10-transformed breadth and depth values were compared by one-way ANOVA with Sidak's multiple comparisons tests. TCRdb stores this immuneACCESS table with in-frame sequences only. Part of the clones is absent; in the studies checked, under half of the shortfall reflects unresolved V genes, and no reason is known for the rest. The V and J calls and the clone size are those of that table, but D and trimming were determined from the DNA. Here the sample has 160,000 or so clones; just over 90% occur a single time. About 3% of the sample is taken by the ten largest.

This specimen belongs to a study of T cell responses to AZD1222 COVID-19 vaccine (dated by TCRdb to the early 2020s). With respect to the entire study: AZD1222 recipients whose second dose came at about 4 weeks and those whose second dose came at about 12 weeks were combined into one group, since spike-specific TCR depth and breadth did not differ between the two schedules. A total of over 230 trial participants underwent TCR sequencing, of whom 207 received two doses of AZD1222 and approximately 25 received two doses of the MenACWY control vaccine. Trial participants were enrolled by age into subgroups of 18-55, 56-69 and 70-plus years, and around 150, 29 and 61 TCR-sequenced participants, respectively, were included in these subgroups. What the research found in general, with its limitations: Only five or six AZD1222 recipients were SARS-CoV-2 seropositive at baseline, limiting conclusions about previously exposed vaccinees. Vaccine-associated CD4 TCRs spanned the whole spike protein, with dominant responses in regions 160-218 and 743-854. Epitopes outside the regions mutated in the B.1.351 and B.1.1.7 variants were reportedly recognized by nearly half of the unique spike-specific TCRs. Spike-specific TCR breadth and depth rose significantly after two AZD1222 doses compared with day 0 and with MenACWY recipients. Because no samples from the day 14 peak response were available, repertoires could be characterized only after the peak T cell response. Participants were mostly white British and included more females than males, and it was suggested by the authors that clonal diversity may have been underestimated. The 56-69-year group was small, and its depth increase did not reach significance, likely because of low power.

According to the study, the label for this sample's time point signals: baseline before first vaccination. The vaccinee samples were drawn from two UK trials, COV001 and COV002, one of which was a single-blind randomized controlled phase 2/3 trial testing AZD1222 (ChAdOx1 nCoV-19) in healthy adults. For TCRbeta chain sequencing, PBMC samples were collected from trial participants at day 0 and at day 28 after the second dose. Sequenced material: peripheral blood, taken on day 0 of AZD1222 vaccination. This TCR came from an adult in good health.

The CDR3 sequence is CASSRGDFYNEQFF. The nucleotide sequence reads as follows: TGTGCCAGTAGTAGAGGGGATTTTTACAATGAGCAGTTCTTC. The chain is made from TRBV19 and TRBJ2-1; the D gene is tentatively TRBD1 or TRBD2, each matching 5 bases. V gives up 4 bases and J gives up 4 bases, and the segment between their germline ends measures 11 bases. From its cysteine to its phenylalanine, the CDR3 spans 14 amino acids. CDR3 DNA is the only sequence kept; it has 42 bases, read in frame from the first base. The germline V gene (reference sequence) supplies CDR1 LNHDA and CDR2 SQIVND.